This TCR beta chain originates from a study of human T cells and chemical hapten exposure. TCRdb called the RACE reads again in MiXCR, with one record for every CDR3 protein. The table includes 250,000 or so distinct CDR3 sequences, 7.7% detected once. Trimming removed 1 base at V and 0 bases at J, with 8 bases between. The CDR3 spans 15 residues. CDR1 and CDR2 from the germline V gene are LGHDT and YNNKEL (reference sequence). Documented time point: pre-sensitization, week 0. Treatment meaning: therapeutic diphenylcyclopropenone sensitization with weekly scalp DPC. The genes are TRBV3-1 and TRBJ2-3; D gene uncertain. This sequence was found in a man between 18 and 29 years old with alopecia areata. Some clones in this sample may be carry-over from other donors' samples. The source material was whole blood, sampled in connection with sensitization to the hapten diphenylcyclopropenone (DPC). As DNA, the CDR3 is TGTGCCAGCAGCCAAGTTGTACAGAGCACAGATACGCAGTATTTT. Protein: CASSQVVQSTDTQYF.